This TCR beta chain stems from a study of shared clonotypes between healthy human individuals. Overall study: Donors had three CD4 naive, three CD4 memory, two CD8 naive and one CD8 memory plate apiece.

The authors distributed each subset's genomic DNA evenly over several immunoSEQ plates. Per the original methods: ImmunoSEQ junction-only sequences lacked quality scores, so their filtering differed. The data were produced by immunoSEQ multiplex PCR, yet TCRdb's version contains in-frame clones alone and is incomplete. D and trimming were read from the DNA, whereas the V and J calls and clone size are those reported in that table. The sample yields about 1 million clones, about 77% seen once. This clone was seen more than once but under ten times. The antigen is undetermined. Other DNA sequences of this sample code for an identical CDR3. General study findings and limits: A generally larger estimated richness was seen in naive subsets than in memory subsets.

The TCR was taken from a man between 18 and 35 years old in good health. Sequencing was performed on memory CD4+ T cells sorted from blood. The sample's subset: CD45RA-negative fraction.

CDR3 DNA sequence: TGTGCCAGCAGCTCCCGAACTAGCGGGACCTACGAGCAGTACTTC. Its translation: CASSSRTSGTYEQYF. The chain has TRBV7-2 and TRBJ2-7; the match to TRBD2 covers 10 bases. The CDR3 consists of 15 residues. CDR1 is SGHTA and CDR2 is FQGNSA in the germline V gene. Trimming removed 4 bases from V and 2 bases from J; junction bases left unmatched: 5.